Below, one TCR beta chain is given with its context. Antigen: not known. This sample also contains other DNA sequences that code for the same CDR3. CDR3 length: 13 residues. Trimming stripped 5 bases from V and 2 bases from J, with 7 bases between. Germline CDR1 MRHNA, CDR2 SNTAGT. The source of the sample is a study of cytomegalovirus exposure and HLA in healthy donors. For the study at large: Early release data held some 80 million unique TCRs from HLA-typed donors.

Primers included in the PCR were 60 Vbeta and 13 Jbeta primers. Sequencing was performed with immunoSEQ multiplex PCR; in TCRdb, only in-frame clones are kept and a portion is missing. The sample lists about 140,000 clones; more than 9.5% were seen once. Study-wide findings and caveats: The study labeled roughly 160 TCR beta chains cytomegalovirus-associated. Immune exposure information available was restricted to CMV serostatus.

This receptor was obtained from a man in his forties or fifties in good health and CMV-seronegative. This chain connects TRBV6-4 to TRBJ1-5, with a weak D call TRBD1 (5 bases). The sample was PBMCs. The CDR3 spells CASSPRGNQPQHF. The CDR3 DNA reads TGTGCCAGCAGTCCCAGGGGCAATCAGCCCCAGCATTTT.